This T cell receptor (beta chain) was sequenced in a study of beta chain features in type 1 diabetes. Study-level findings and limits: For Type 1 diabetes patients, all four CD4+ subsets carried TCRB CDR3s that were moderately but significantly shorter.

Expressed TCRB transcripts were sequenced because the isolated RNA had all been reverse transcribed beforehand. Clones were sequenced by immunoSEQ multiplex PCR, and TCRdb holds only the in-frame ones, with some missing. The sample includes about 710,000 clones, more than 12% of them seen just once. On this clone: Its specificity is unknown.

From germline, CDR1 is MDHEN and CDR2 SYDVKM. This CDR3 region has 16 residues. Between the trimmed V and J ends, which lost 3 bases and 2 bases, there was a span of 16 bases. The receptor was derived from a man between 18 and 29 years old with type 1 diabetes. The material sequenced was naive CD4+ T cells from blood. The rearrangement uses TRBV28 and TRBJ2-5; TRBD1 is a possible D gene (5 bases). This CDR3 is CASSFLVAGQQETQYF. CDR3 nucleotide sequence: TGTGCCAGCAGTTTTTTGGTGGCAGGACAACAAGAGACCCAGTACTTC.